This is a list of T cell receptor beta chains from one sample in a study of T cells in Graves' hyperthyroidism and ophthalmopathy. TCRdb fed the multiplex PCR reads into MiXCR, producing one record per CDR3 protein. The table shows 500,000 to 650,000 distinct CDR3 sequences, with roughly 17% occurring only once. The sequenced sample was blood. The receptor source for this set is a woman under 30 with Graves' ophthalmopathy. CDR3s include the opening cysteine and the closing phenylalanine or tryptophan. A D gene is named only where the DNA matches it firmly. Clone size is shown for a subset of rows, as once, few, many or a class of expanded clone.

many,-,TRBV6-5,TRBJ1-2,TGTGCCAGCAGTTACCCAAACCCACCGGTTTCAGCTAACTATGGCTACACCTTC,CASSYPNPPVSANYGYTF
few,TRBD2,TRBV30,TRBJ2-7,TGTGCCTGGAGTGTGTTCTCCCGGCCCCGGGGGGGGACCACCTACGAGCAGTACTTC,CAWSVFSRPRGGTTYEQYF
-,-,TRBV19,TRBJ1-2,TGTGCCAGTAGTTATCCCAATATGGGAAACTATGGCTACACCTTC,CASSYPNMGNYGYTF
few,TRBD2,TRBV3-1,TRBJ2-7,TGTGCCAGCAGCCCCCCGACTAGCGGGAGCCCCCACGAGCAGTACTTC,CASSPPTSGSPHEQYF
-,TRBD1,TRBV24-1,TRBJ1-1,TGTGCCGCCAGTGACGGACAGGGGGTCACTGAAGCTTTCTTT,CAASDGQGVTEAFF
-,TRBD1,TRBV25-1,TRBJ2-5,TGTGCCAGCAGTGAAGGAGGACAGGGGCCTAAAGAGACCCAGTACTTC,CASSEGGQGPKETQYF
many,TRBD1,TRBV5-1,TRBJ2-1,TGCGCCAGCAGCTTGGGGGACAGGGTGGGGAACAATGAGCAGTTCTTC,CASSLGDRVGNNEQFF
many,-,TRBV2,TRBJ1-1,TGTGCCAGCAGAAGGGACGGGAGGACTGAAGCTTTCTTT,CASRRDGRTEAFF
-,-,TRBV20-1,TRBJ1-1,TGCAGTGCTAGAGATGTTGATGGGGGGGCTGCTGAAGCTTTCTTT,CSARDVDGGAAEAFF
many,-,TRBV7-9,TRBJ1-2,TGTGCCAGCAGCTACCCGGCAGCCGCGGTGGGGGGCTACACCTTC,CASSYPAAAVGGYTF
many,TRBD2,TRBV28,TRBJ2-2,TGTGCCAGCAGTTCTCCTAGCGGGAACACCGGGGAGCTGTTTTTT,CASSSPSGNTGELFF
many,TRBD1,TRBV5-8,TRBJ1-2,TGTGCCAGCAGCCGGACAGGGGCCACTAACTATGGCTACACCTTC,CASSRTGATNYGYTF
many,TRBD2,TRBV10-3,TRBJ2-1,TGTGCCATCAGTGAGCCTCCCCTTATTAGCGGGAGTGAGAATGAGCAGTTCTTC,CAISEPPLISGSENEQFF
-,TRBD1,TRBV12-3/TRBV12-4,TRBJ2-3,TGTGCCAGCAGACCAGACAGGGGAGGCACAGATACGCAGTATTTT,CASRPDRGGTDTQYF
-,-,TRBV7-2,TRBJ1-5,TGTGCCAGCAGCTTAGCCGCACAGCAGCCCCAGCATTTT,CASSLAAQQPQHF